A single sample is the source of the 14 T cell receptor beta chains below, sequenced in a study of cytomegalovirus exposure and HLA in healthy donors. Sequencing was performed with immunoSEQ multiplex PCR; in TCRdb, only in-frame clones are kept and a portion is missing. The sample lists about 160,000 clones, 88% seen once, with almost 3% in the top ten. The specimen sequenced was PBMCs. The receptors were sampled from a man between 18 and 29 years old in good health and CMV-seronegative.

This clone was seen a single time. V is TRBV7-8 and J is TRBJ2-7; D is uncertain. The CDR3 sequence is 13 residues long. Trimming took 0 bases from V and 7 from J, leaving 10 bases between them. Germline CDR1 is SGHVS and CDR2 is FQNEAQ. Here the CDR3 reads CASSLAVLREQYV. In DNA, the CDR3 is TGTGCCAGCAGCTTAGCGGTGCTACGGGAGCAGTACGTC.

The chain couples TRBV4-1 to TRBJ2-7; 8 bases are shared with TRBD1. Germline loops: CDR1 MGHRA, CDR2 YSYEKL. The J segment lost 1 base and the V segment lost 2 bases, leaving 4 bases of the junction unmatched. This CDR3 has 15 residues. The CDR3: CASSQLTGASYEQYV. The CDR3 DNA reads as TGCGCCAGCAGCCAACTGACAGGGGCTTCCTACGAGCAGTACGTC.

This chain links TRBV28 with TRBJ1-2; 7 bases line up with TRBD1. This CDR3 is 16 amino acids long. The ends lost 6 bases at V and 4 bases at J; junction bases unmatched: 14. Germline V CDR1 and CDR2: MDHEN, SYDVKM. CDR3: CASSLATGAGGYGYTF. DNA of the CDR3: TGTGCCAGCAGCCTAGCCACAGGGGCTGGTGGCTATGGCTACACCTTC.

This chain connects TRBV28 to TRBJ1-2; possible D gene TRBD1, 5 bases. CDR3 length: 12 amino acids. The germline V gene has CDR1 MDHEN and CDR2 SYDVKM. Trimming took off 4 bases at V and 6 bases at J, with 9 bases between the two ends. The CDR3 bases are TGTGCCAGCAGTTCTCCAGGGAATGGCTACACCTTC. Translating it yields CASSSPGNGYTF.

The chain joins TRBV27 to TRBJ2-5; 9 bases are a match to TRBD1. The junction had 5 bases not matched to a gene; V was cut back by 3 bases and J by 6 bases. The CDR3 has 14 amino acids. Germline lookup yields CDR1 MNHEY and CDR2 SMNVEV (reference sequence). The CDR3: CASSFTGGRKTQYF. The CDR3 coding sequence is TGTGCCAGCAGTTTCACAGGGGGCAGGAAGACCCAGTACTTC.

The chain uses TRBV29-1 and TRBJ1-5; no reliable D call. Trimming shortened V by 0 bases and J by 4 bases, and 7 bases separated the two germline ends. Per germline, CDR1 SQVTM and CDR2 ANQGSEA. The CDR3 sequence is 13 residues long. Written as DNA, the CDR3 is TGCAGCGTTGAAGATGTCCCTAATCAGCCCCAGCATTTT. It specifies CSVEDVPNQPQHF.

V and J are TRBV19 and TRBJ1-1; a weak D match, TRBD1 (5 bases). From germline, CDR1 is LNHDA and CDR2 SQIVND (reference sequence). CDR3 length: 12 amino acids. The V and J ends lost 6 bases and 5 bases respectively, with 10 bases between them. The CDR3 coding sequence is TGTGCCAGTAGGGGGGGAAGGACTGAAGCTTTCTTT. It yields the protein CASRGGRTEAFF.

The chain has TRBV19 and TRBJ2-3; 8 bases agree with TRBD1. The CDR3 has 22 residues. Germline CDR1 reads LNHDA; CDR2 reads SQIVND (reference sequence). J gave up 3 bases and V 5 bases, and 28 bases lay outside the gene matches. The CDR3 region has the DNA TGTGCCAGTAGTTCCCGTTTTGGGCGCTGGACAGGGCATATGGAGGGGACAGATACGCAGTATTTT. This codes for CASSSRFGRWTGHMEGTDTQYF.

This CDR3 is CASSYSGRNTEAFF. CDR3 DNA sequence: TGTGCCAGCAGTTACAGTGGCAGGAACACTGAAGCTTTCTTT. The chain couples TRBV6-5 to TRBJ1-1, with D hard to call. V lost 2 bases, J lost 1 base, and 8 bases lay in between. The CDR3 extends over 14 amino acids. Looked up from germline, CDR1 is MNHEY and CDR2 is SVGAGI.

This rearrangement joins TRBV18 to TRBJ1-1; 8 bases match TRBD1. The CDR3 runs to 14 residues. In germline, CDR1 is KGHSH, CDR2 LQKENI. V gave up 6 bases and J gave up 3 bases; unmatched junction bases: 6. The DNA for the CDR3 is TGTGCCAGCTCCCTTCGACAGGGGCACACTGAAGCTTTCTTT. Protein sequence: CASSLRQGHTEAFF.

The chain links TRBV27 to TRBJ2-2, with a weak D call TRBD1 (6 bases). V shed 6 bases and J shed 3 bases, with 17 bases lying between them. Looked up from germline, CDR1 is MNHEY and CDR2 is SMNVEV (reference sequence). This CDR3 comprises 16 residues. The CDR3 sequence: CASRDTWGQDTGELFF. The CDR3 nucleotides are TGTGCCAGCAGGGACACTTGGGGGCAGGACACCGGGGAGCTGTTTTTT.

The J gene is TRBJ1-1, the V gene TRBV25-1; D is unresolved. The V and J ends lost 3 bases and 4 bases respectively, with 18 bases between them. The CDR3 is 16 residues long. The germline V gene has CDR1 MGHDK and CDR2 SYGVNS. CDR3 nucleotide sequence: TGTGCCAGCAGTGAGCCCCACGGGGAGGGAGGCACTGAAGCTTTCTTT. This sequence encodes CASSEPHGEGGTEAFF. Supplemented by reference TRBV25-1 and TRBJ1-1, the full variable domain reads EADIYQTPRYLVIGTGKKITLECSQTMGHDKMYWYQQDPGMELHLIHYSYGVNSTEKGDLSSESTVSRIRTEHFPLTLESARPSHTSQYLCASSEPHGEGGTEAFFGQGTRLTVV.

The chain is built from TRBV29-1 and TRBJ2-1, with 7 bases identical to TRBD1. The V gene end was trimmed by 8 bases and the J gene end by 0 bases; junction bases not matched to a gene: 7. CDR3 length: 14 amino acids. CDR1 and CDR2 (germline): SQVTM, ANQGSEA. This chain's CDR3 is CSILRDSSYNEQFF. CDR3 sequence (DNA): TGCAGCATCCTACGGGACAGCTCCTACAATGAGCAGTTCTTC.

The chain uses TRBV11-2 and TRBJ1-4; maybe TRBD1 (6 bases). Germline-derived CDR1 and CDR2 are SGHAT and FQNNGV. Trimming pared 5 bases from V and 2 bases from J, leaving 18 bases between. The CDR3 extends over 17 amino acids. The CDR3 nucleotides read TGTGCCAGCAGCGCGCTCACCTCAGGGGCGACTAATGAAAAACTGTTTTTT. Its protein product is CASSALTSGATNEKLFF.